This T cell receptor (beta chain) appears in the sequencing data of a study of OX40 agonist ivuxolimab in advanced cancers. Across the whole study: Earlier anti-PD-1, anti-PD-L1 or anti-CTLA-4 therapy was permitted; about 39% had received some.

Trimming stripped 1 base from V and 5 bases from J, with 11 bases between. Germline loops: CDR1 MGHRA, CDR2 YSYEKL. The CDR3 loop spans 14 amino acids. Sequencing was performed with immunoSEQ multiplex PCR; in TCRdb, only in-frame clones are kept and a portion is missing. Of around 70,000 clones listed, 85% were seen once; the top ten hold over 4%. This chain uses TRBV4-1 with TRBJ2-5; a possible D gene is TRBD1 (6 bases). This receptor was identified in an adult with an advanced solid tumor such as melanoma, head and neck, liver or kidney cancer. Here the sequenced sample was CD4+ or CD8+ T cells sorted from blood, taken in a trial of the OX40 agonist ivuxolimab. Written as DNA, the CDR3 is TGCGCCAGCAGCCAAGTATCAGGGGTGGAGACCCAGTACTTC. Residues: CASSQVSGVETQYF.